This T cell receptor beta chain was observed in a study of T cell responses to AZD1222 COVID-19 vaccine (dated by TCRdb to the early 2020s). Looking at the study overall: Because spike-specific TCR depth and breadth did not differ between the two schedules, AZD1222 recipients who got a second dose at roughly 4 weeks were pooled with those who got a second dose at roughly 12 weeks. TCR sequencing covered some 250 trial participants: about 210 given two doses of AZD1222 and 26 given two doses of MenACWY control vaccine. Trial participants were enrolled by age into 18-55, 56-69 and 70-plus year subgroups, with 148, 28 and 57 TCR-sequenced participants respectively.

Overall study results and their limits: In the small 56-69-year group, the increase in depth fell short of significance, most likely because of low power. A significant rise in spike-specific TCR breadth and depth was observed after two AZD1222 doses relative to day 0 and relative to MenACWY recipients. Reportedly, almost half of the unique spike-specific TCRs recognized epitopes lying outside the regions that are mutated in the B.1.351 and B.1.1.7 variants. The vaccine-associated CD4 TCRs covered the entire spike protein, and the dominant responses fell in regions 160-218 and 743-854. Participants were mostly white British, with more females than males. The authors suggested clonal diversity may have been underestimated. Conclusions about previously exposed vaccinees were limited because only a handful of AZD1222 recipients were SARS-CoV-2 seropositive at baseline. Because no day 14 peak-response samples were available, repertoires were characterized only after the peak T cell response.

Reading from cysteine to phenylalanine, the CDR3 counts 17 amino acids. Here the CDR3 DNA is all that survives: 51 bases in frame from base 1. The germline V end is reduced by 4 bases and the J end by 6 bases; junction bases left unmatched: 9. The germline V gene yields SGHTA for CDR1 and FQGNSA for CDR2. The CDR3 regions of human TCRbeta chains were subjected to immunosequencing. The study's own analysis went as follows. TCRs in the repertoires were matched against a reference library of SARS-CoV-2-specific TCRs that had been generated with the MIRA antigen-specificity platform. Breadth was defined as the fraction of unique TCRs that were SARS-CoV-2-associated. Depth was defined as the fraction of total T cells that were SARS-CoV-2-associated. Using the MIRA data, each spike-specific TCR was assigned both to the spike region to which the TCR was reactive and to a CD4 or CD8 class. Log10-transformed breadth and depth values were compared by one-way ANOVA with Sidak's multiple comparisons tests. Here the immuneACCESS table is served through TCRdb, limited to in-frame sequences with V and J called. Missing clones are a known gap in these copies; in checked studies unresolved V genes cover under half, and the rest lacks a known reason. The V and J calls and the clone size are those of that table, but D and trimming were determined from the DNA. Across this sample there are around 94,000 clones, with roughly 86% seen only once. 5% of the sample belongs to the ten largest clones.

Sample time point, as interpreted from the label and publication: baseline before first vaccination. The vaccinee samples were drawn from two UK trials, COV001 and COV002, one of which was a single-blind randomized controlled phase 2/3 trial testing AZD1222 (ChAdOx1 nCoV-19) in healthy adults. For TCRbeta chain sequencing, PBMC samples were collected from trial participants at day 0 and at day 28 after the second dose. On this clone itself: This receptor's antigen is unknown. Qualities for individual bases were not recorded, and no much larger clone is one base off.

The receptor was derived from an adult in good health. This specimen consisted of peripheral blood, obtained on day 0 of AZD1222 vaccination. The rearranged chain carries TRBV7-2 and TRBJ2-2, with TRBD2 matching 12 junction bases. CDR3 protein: CASSWPGLAGPPGELFF. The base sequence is TGTGCCAGCAGCTGGCCAGGACTAGCGGGGCCGCCCGGGGAGCTGTTTTTT. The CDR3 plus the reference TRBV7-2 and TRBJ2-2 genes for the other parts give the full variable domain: GAGVSQSPSNKVTEKGKDVELRCDPISGHTALYWYRQSLGQGLEFLIYFQGNSAPDKSGLPSDRFSAERTGGSVSTLTIQRTQQEDSAVYLCASSWPGLAGPPGELFFGEGSRLTVL.